This is a list of T cell receptor beta chains from one sample in a study of blood T cell repertoires in COVID-19. Some clones are missing from TCRdb's copy, which holds only in-frame ones; the method was immunoSEQ multiplex PCR. The profile shows about 240,000 clones, 80% to 90% of them singletons. The specimen was PBMCs or T cells enriched from blood (not recorded which). The receptors stem from a woman under 40 who had recovered from COVID-19. Each CDR3 is given with its conserved first and last residue. D genes are given only for firm matches. Some rows mark clone size as missing; the rest say once, few, many or name a class of expanded clone.

clone_size	d_call	v_call	j_call	cdr3_length	cdr3_nt	cdr3_aa
NA	NA	TRBV19	TRBJ1-5	16	TGTGCCAGTAGTATAGGGGTAGCTGAACGGAATCAGCCCCAGCATTTT	CASSIGVAERNQPQHF
NA	TRBD2	TRBV29-1	TRBJ2-3	14	TGCAGCGTTGATCCAGGGCGGGGAGGGGATACGCAGTATTTT	CSVDPGRGGDTQYF
NA	NA	TRBV3-1/TRBV3-2	TRBJ1-5	15	TGTGCCAGCAGCCAAGATGACGGGGTAGGCCAGCCCCAGCATTTT	CASSQDDGVGQPQHF
NA	TRBD2	TRBV5-4	TRBJ2-4	16	TGTGCCAGCAGCGTCTCCGGGACTAGCGGGAGTAACATTCAGTACTTC	CASSVSGTSGSNIQYF
NA	TRBD1	TRBV7-2	TRBJ2-7	14	TGTGCCAGCAGCCCGGGGACAGGGAACTACGAGCAGTACTTC	CASSPGTGNYEQYF
NA	NA	TRBV20-1	TRBJ1-2	11	TGCAGTGCTCTTATGACGGGTGGCTACACCTTC	CSALMTGGYTF
NA	NA	TRBV19	TRBJ2-1	15	TGTGCCAGTAGTATTCTCGACGGGAGTGGGGATGAGCAGTTCTTC	CASSILDGSGDEQFF
NA	NA	TRBV13	TRBJ2-7	13	TGTGCCAGCACCCTTAAGAGCTCCTACGAGCAGTACTTC	CASTLKSSYEQYF
once	NA	TRBV5-6	TRBJ1-4	16	TGTGCCAGCCGAACCAACGGGTTGGCAACTAATGAAAAACTGTTTTTT	CASRTNGLATNEKLFF
NA	TRBD1	TRBV18	TRBJ1-2	14	TGTGCCAGCTCACCTGTTGACAGGGGAAATGGCTACACCTTC	CASSPVDRGNGYTF
NA	TRBD1	TRBV27	TRBJ1-2	15	TGTGCCAGCAGTCCCTGGACAGGGGGACCCTATGGCTACACCTTC	CASSPWTGGPYGYTF
NA	TRBD1	TRBV11-1	TRBJ2-5	13	TGTGCCAGCAGCTCTAGAGGGGGCGAGACCCAGTACTTC	CASSSRGGETQYF
NA	NA	TRBV4-1	TRBJ1-4	14	TGCGCCAGCAGCCACCAGGGTACTAATGAAAAACTGTTTTTT	CASSHQGTNEKLFF
NA	NA	TRBV27	TRBJ1-4	15	TGTGCCAGCAGTTTAATGGGCAGAACTAATGAAAAACTGTTTTTT	CASSLMGRTNEKLFF
NA	TRBD1	TRBV19	TRBJ2-7	18	TGTGCCAGTAGTCAGAGGACAGGGAGTACGACTAACCCCTACGAGCAGTACTTC	CASSQRTGSTTNPYEQYF
NA	NA	TRBV29-1	TRBJ1-1	11	TGCACTATCGCGGCGAACACTGAAGCTTTCTTT	CTIAANTEAFF
NA	NA	TRBV29-1	TRBJ1-4	12	TGCAGCGTTGAAGATCCGGATGAAAAACTGTTTTTT	CSVEDPDEKLFF
NA	TRBD2	TRBV20-1	TRBJ2-7	13	TGCAGTGCTAGTGGACTAGCGGTCTACGAGCAGTACTTC	CSASGLAVYEQYF
NA	NA	TRBV4-3	TRBJ1-2	15	TGCGCCAGCAGCCAAGATCGTGGGGCGAACTATGGCTACACCTTC	CASSQDRGANYGYTF
NA	TRBD1	TRBV28	TRBJ2-3	15	TGTGCCAGCAGTTATCTGGGACAGGGCACAGATACGCAGTATTTT	CASSYLGQGTDTQYF
NA	NA	TRBV5-1	TRBJ1-4	15	TGCGCCAGCAGCTTGGTAGGGGAAGTAAATGAAAAACTGTTTTTT	CASSLVGEVNEKLFF
NA	NA	TRBV13	TRBJ2-3	15	TGTGCCAGCAGCTTAGGGTCGTCTAGCACAGATACGCAGTATTTT	CASSLGSSSTDTQYF
NA	NA	TRBV27	TRBJ2-2	15	TGTGCCAGCAGTTTATTCAGGACGAACACCGGGGAGCTGTTTTTT	CASSLFRTNTGELFF
NA	NA	TRBV9	TRBJ2-1	17	TGTGCCAGCAGCGTAGGACCCAGCGGCCTTCATGGGAATGAGCAGTTCTTC	CASSVGPSGLHGNEQFF
NA	TRBD1	TRBV7-2	TRBJ1-1	14	TGTGCCAGCACCCTGGACAGGGGGGAAACTGAAGCTTTCTTT	CASTLDRGETEAFF
NA	NA	TRBV12-3/TRBV12-4	TRBJ1-1	12	TGTGCCAGCAGTTCCCGTAACACTGAAGCTTTCTTT	CASSSRNTEAFF
NA	NA	TRBV30	TRBJ1-1	13	TGTGCCTGGAGTGTACTCTTCGGGGTGGGAGCTTTCTTT	CAWSVLFGVGAFF
NA	TRBD2	TRBV5-1	TRBJ2-5	17	TGCGCCAGCAGCTTTATCCTCTCCGGGACTAGCGGGAGGGCCCAGTACTTC	CASSFILSGTSGRAQYF
NA	NA	TRBV5-5	TRBJ2-1	15	TGTGCCAGCAGCTTGGGAGGTCGGAGGACTAATGAGCAGTTCTTC	CASSLGGRRTNEQFF
NA	NA	TRBV4-3	TRBJ1-5	16	TGCGCCAGCAGCCAAGATGGTTTCGGGGGCAATCAGCCCCAGCATTTT	CASSQDGFGGNQPQHF
NA	NA	TRBV27	TRBJ2-2	14	TGTGCCAGCACCGTCATCGTGGGGGCAGGGGAGCTGTTTTTT	CASTVIVGAGELFF
NA	NA	TRBV28	TRBJ2-7	13	TGTGCCAGCAGACCACCGGCAGGGGACGAGCAGTACTTC	CASRPPAGDEQYF
NA	NA	TRBV7-2	TRBJ1-2	13	TGTGCCAGCAGCTCCCGGGGGATTCATGGCTACACCTTC	CASSSRGIHGYTF
NA	TRBD2	TRBV4-1	TRBJ2-7	17	TGCGCCAGCAGCCAAGCAGTGTTGGGACTAGCGGAGTACGAGCAGTACTTC	CASSQAVLGLAEYEQYF
NA	TRBD1	TRBV28	TRBJ2-1	16	TGTGCCAGCACCCCCGAGGGGACAGGTCTTCGAAATGAGCAGTTCTTC	CASTPEGTGLRNEQFF
NA	TRBD2	TRBV7-6	TRBJ2-2	17	TGTGCCAGCAGCTACGGACTAGCGGGAGTGTGGACCGGGGAGCTGTTTTTT	CASSYGLAGVWTGELFF
NA	TRBD1	TRBV5-1	TRBJ1-1	15	TGCGCCAGCAGCCAGACAGGGGATACGAACACTGAAGCTTTCTTT	CASSQTGDTNTEAFF
NA	NA	TRBV9	TRBJ1-1	15	TGTGCCAGCAGCGCCGGGTTGGGGGCGTGGGCTGAAGCTTTCTTT	CASSAGLGAWAEAFF
NA	TRBD2	TRBV4-3	TRBJ2-2	19	TGCGCCAGCAGCCAAGTCGGGCTAGCGGGAGGGCCTAGGACCGGGGAGCTGTTTTTT	CASSQVGLAGGPRTGELFF
NA	NA	TRBV28	TRBJ1-3	17	TGTGCCAGCAGTTCCCTAGGAGACCGAGGCTCTGGAAACACCATATATTTT	CASSSLGDRGSGNTIYF
few	TRBD1	TRBV7-2	TRBJ1-5	16	TGTGCCAGCAGCCCCACAGGGGCACTAAGCAATCAGCCCCAGCATTTT	CASSPTGALSNQPQHF
NA	TRBD1	TRBV20-1	TRBJ1-1	10	TGCAGTGTCGACAGGGGGGGAGCTTTCTTT	CSVDRGGAFF
few	TRBD1	TRBV10-3	TRBJ1-5	14	TGTGCCATCAGTGGACAGGGGGACAATCAGCCCCAGCATTTT	CAISGQGDNQPQHF
NA	NA	TRBV7-2	TRBJ1-2	12	TGTGCCAGCAGCCGCAGTAACTATGGCTACACCTTC	CASSRSNYGYTF
NA	NA	TRBV29-1	TRBJ1-1	12	TGCAGCGTTGAAGAGGCTTCCTCTGAAGCTTTCTTT	CSVEEASSEAFF
NA	NA	TRBV7-2	TRBJ2-1	12	TGTGCCAGCAGCTTAGCTCGCAATGAGCAGTTCTTC	CASSLARNEQFF
NA	TRBD2	TRBV10-2	TRBJ2-1	15	TGCGCCAGCATGGGGACTAGCGGGAGGGGCCTTGGGCAGTTCTTC	CASMGTSGRGLGQFF
NA	TRBD2	TRBV18	TRBJ2-2	17	TGTGCCAGCTCACTCCCGGGACTAGCTGTGAACACCGGGGAGCTGTTTTTT	CASSLPGLAVNTGELFF
NA	NA	TRBV3-1/TRBV3-2	TRBJ1-2	15	TGTGCCAGCAGCCAAGATCTTTCGGCGGGGACGAGCTACACCTTC	CASSQDLSAGTSYTF
NA	TRBD1	TRBV27	TRBJ2-1	15	TGTGCCAGCACTTTAAGGACAGGTTTCTACAATGAGCAGTTCTTC	CASTLRTGFYNEQFF
NA	TRBD2	TRBV4-1	TRBJ2-7	16	TGCGCCAGCAGCCAATTCCCGAGCGGGGCTAACTACGAGCAGTACTTC	CASSQFPSGANYEQYF
NA	TRBD2	TRBV7-9	TRBJ2-3	16	TGTGCCAGCAGCTTAGGACTAGCGGGGGTAACAGATACGCAGTATTTT	CASSLGLAGVTDTQYF
NA	NA	TRBV19	TRBJ1-3	15	TGTGCCAGTACCGTGAATGGGGGGGCAGGAAACACCATATATTTT	CASTVNGGAGNTIYF
NA	NA	TRBV5-8	TRBJ2-5	14	TGTGCCAGCAGCTCGCCTCCAGGGGTGGAGACCCAGTACTTC	CASSSPPGVETQYF